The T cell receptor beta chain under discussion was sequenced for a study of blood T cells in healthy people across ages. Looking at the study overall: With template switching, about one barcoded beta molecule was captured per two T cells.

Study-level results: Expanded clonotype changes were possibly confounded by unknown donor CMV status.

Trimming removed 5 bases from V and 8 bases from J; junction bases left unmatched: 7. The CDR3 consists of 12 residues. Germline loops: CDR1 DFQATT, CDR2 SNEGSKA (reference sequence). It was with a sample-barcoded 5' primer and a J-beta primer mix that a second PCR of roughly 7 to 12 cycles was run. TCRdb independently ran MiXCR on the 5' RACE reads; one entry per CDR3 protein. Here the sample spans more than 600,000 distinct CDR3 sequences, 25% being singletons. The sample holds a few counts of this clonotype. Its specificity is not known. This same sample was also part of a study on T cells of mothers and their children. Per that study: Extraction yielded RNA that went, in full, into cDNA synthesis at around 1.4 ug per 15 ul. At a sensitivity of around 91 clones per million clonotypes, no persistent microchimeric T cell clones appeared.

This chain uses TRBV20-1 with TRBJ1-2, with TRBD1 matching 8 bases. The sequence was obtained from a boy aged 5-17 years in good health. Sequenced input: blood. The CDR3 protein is CSALDRGLGYTF. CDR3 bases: TGCAGTGCTTTAGACAGGGGACTGGGCTACACCTTC.